What follows are 7 T cell receptor beta chains derived from one specimen sequenced in a study of CD8 T cells in Susac syndrome. Random hexamers were used to reverse transcribe the RNA input (about 0.5 to 1 ug). Using its own MiXCR run on the immunoSEQ multiplex PCR reads, TCRdb lists one record per CDR3 protein. The top ten hold about 0.17% of the sample, which has around 170,000 distinct CDR3 sequences, just under 95% seen once. Sequenced input: CD8+ T cells from PBMCs. These receptors originate from a human donor with Susac syndrome.

This chain links TRBV5-6 with TRBJ2-7, with D maybe TRBD1 (5 bases). Trimming took off 2 bases at V and 2 bases at J, with 11 bases between the two ends. Germline CDR1 reads SGHDT; CDR2 reads YYEEEE. The CDR3 contains 14 residues. CDR3 sequence (DNA): TGTGCCAGCAGCTTTTTCCAGGGAACCTACGAGCAGTACTTC. As protein: CASSFFQGTYEQYF.

This chain joins TRBV7-9 and TRBJ2-5; no definite D call. This CDR3 has 12 residues. Trimming took off 8 bases at V and 2 bases at J, with 9 bases between the two ends. Germline-derived CDR1 and CDR2 are SEHNR and FQNEAQ (reference sequence). The CDR3 nucleotides read TGTGCCAGCGAAGGAGAACAAGAGACCCAGTACTTC. Protein sequence: CASEGEQETQYF.

V and J are TRBV7-6 and TRBJ2-7; 8 bases align to TRBD2. The J segment lost 1 base and the V segment lost 0 bases, leaving 2 bases of the junction unmatched. Germline values: CDR1 SGHVS, CDR2 FNYEAQ. This CDR3 comprises 15 residues. The CDR3 sequence is CASSLAGTRSYEQYF. The CDR3, as DNA: TGTGCCAGCAGCTTAGCTGGGACTAGGTCCTACGAGCAGTACTTC. The full variable domain, in which reference TRBV7-6 and TRBJ2-7 provide the parts outside the CDR3, is GAGVSQSPRYKVTKRGQDVALRCDPISGHVSLYWYRQALGQGPEFLTYFNYEAQQDKSGLPNDRFSAERPEGSISTLTIQRTEQRDSAMYRCASSLAGTRSYEQYFGPGTRLTVT.

The chain carries TRBV4-2 and TRBJ2-7; D uncertain. Trimming took off 1 base at V and 4 bases at J, with 17 bases between the two ends. The CDR3 runs to 16 residues. The germline CDR1 and CDR2 sequences are LGHNA and YNFKEQ. In DNA, the CDR3 is TGTGCCAGCAGCCAAGGCGCAGCCGATGAGAATTACGAGCAGTACTTC. Amino acids: CASSQGAADENYEQYF.

V and J are TRBV7-9 and TRBJ2-7; D unresolved. Trimming stripped 10 bases from V and 0 bases from J, with 10 bases between. The CDR3 sequence is 12 residues long. The germline V gene has CDR1 SEHNR and CDR2 FQNEAQ (reference sequence). The CDR3 DNA sequence: TGTGCCACGACCAAAAGCTCCTACGAGCAGTACTTC. Translated, it gives CATTKSSYEQYF.

The chain uses TRBV2 and TRBJ2-7; 9 bases match TRBD1. This CDR3 region has 16 residues. The germline V gene encodes CDR1 SNHLY and CDR2 FYNNEI. V lost 2 bases, J lost 3 bases, and 8 bases stayed unmatched. CDR3 in DNA: TGTGCCAGCAGTGAAACAACGACAGGGGGAGGCTACGAGCAGTACTTC. Protein product: CASSETTTGGGYEQYF.

The J gene is TRBJ2-5, the V gene TRBV5-6; TRBD1 matches at 9 bases. With 4 bases clipped from V and 8 bases from J, the junction kept 18 bases outside the gene matches. This CDR3 region has 17 residues. CDR1 is SGHDT and CDR2 is YYEEEE in the germline V gene. The CDR3 sequence is CASSPPARTGDFGTQYF. The DNA of the CDR3 is TGTGCCAGCAGCCCACCTGCGAGGACAGGGGACTTTGGTACCCAGTACTTC.